This T cell receptor (beta chain) was observed in a study of a mutant IDH1 vaccine in newly diagnosed glioma. Study-level information: Vaccines were begun 4-6 weeks after radiotherapy alone, or with temozolomide cycles. The study, taken as a whole, reports: It was about 95% of patients that developed vaccine-induced immune responses.

Some clones are missing from TCRdb's copy, which holds only in-frame ones; the method was immunoSEQ multiplex PCR. Among 40,000 or so clones, about 83% were seen once, and the ten largest hold under 2.5%. For this clone: As yet, its antigen is unknown.

CDR1 and CDR2 from the germline V gene are LGHNA and YSLEER. Trimming removed 1 base from V and 3 bases from J, with 12 bases in between. The CDR3 has 16 residues. Time point reported: week 11, during vaccination. Each dose of the vaccine consisted of 300 ug of mutant IDH1 20-mer peptide, with topical imiquimod. There were new WHO grade 3 or 4 astrocytomas in the donors, and these were IDH1-mutant and ATRX-lost. The sequencing used PBMCs, collected from a glioma patient whose treatment included an IDH1 peptide vaccine. The chain uses TRBV4-3 and TRBJ1-4; D possibly corresponds to TRBD1 (5 bases). This receptor was taken from a man aged 40-55 years with glioma. The CDR3 coding sequence is TGCGCCAGCAGCCAAGGGGGGTCCGGGGCTAATGAAAAACTGTTTTTT. Protein: CASSQGGSGANEKLFF.